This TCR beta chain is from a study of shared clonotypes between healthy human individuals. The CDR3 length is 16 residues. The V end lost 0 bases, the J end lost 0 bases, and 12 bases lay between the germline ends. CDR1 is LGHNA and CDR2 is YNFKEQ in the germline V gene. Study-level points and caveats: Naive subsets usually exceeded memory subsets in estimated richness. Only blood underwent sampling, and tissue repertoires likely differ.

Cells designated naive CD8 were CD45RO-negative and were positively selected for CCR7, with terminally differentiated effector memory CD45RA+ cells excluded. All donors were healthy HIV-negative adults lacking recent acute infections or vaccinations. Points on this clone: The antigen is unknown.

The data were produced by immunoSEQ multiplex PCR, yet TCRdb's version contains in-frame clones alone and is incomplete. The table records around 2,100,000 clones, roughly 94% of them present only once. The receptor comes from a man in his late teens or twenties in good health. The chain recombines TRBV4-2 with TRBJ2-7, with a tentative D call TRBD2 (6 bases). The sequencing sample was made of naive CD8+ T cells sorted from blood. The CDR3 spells CASSQDGGAGSYEQYF. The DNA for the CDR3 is TGTGCCAGCAGCCAAGACGGCGGGGCCGGCTCCTACGAGCAGTACTTC.